This entry concerns a single T cell receptor (beta chain). Libraries were prepared by immunoSEQ multiplex PCR; TCRdb keeps only in-frame clonotypes and omits some of them. The sample has some 340,000 clones; roughly 90% are singletons. CDR3 length equals 14 residues. Germline CDR1 LNHDA, CDR2 SQIVND (reference sequence). The junction had 4 bases not matched to a gene; V was cut back by 5 bases and J by 4 bases. The record originates from a study of blood T cell repertoires in COVID-19. Study context: Samples representing acute and convalescent COVID-19 were sourced from the United States, Italy and Spain.

Participants reported their clinical history, and cohort assignment relied on those reports. Each exposed participant met a COVID-19 case in the 2 weeks preceding study entry. Sequencing was carried out using PBMCs or T cells enriched from blood (not recorded which). The J gene is TRBJ2-3, the V gene TRBV19, with 9 bases aligning to TRBD2. The receptor was derived from a woman in her 30s who had been exposed to COVID-19. In DNA, the CDR3 is TGTGCCAGTAGTGGCGGGGGGGCCTCAGATACGCAGTATTTT. Protein product: CASSGGGASDTQYF.